In this sample, the clone carrying this T cell receptor (beta chain) turned up once. The sample belongs to a study of blood T cell repertoires in COVID-19. Across the whole study: PBMCs, B-cell-depleted T cells, or T cells were the source of the cDNA or gDNA that made up the material.

Between the trimmed V and J ends, which lost 6 bases and 5 bases, there was a span of 23 bases. CDR1 and CDR2 from the germline V gene are MNHEY and SMNVEV (reference sequence). The CDR3 has 16 amino acids. This table comes from immunoSEQ multiplex PCR, and its TCRdb copy is limited to in-frame clones, with some not included. The table lists 400,000 to 500,000 clones, roughly 84% of them singletons. Before they entered the study, exposed participants had met a COVID-19 case within 2 weeks. This sequence was found in a woman aged 18-29 years who had been exposed to COVID-19. This sequence joins TRBV27 and TRBJ2-7, with D perhaps TRBD1 (6 bases). The sample was PBMCs or T cells enriched from blood (not recorded which). CDR3 bases: TGTGCCAGCAGCCCAACTCCTCGGACAGTTTTAGACGAGCAGTACTTC. The encoded protein is CASSPTPRTVLDEQYF.